These T cell receptor beta chains were read from a single sample in a study of T cell responses to AZD1222 COVID-19 vaccine. Assay used: immunoSEQ multiplex PCR; TCRdb lists only in-frame clones, some missing. There are around 130,000 clones in the sample; roughly 90% occur only once, and just over 4% lies in the top ten. Sample: peripheral blood, taken 28 days after the second dose of the MenACWY control vaccine. These TCRs come from an adult who received the MenACWY meningococcal vaccine as a control. Each CDR3 is given with its conserved first and last residue. The D gene is left open where the match is weak. Rows give clone size only sometimes, using once, few, many, or a class for an expanded clone.

11 | NA | NA | TRBJ2-2 | TRBV28 | CASTRGGELFF | TGTGCCAGCACACGGGGCGGGGAGCTGTTTTTT
14 | TRBD1 | NA | TRBJ1-2 | TRBV28 | CASSRSGGHYGYTF | TGTGCCAGCAGTCGATCAGGGGGACACTATGGCTACACCTTC
12 | NA | NA | TRBJ2-7 | TRBV12-3/TRBV12-4 | CASSQPPLEQYF | TGTGCCAGCAGCCAACCCCCGCTGGAGCAGTACTTC
11 | NA | NA | TRBJ1-1 | TRBV4-2 | CASSGDTEAFF | TGTGCCAGTTCAGGGGACACTGAAGCTTTCTTT
16 | TRBD2 | NA | TRBJ2-3 | TRBV10-3 | CAIKAGAASGTDTQYF | TGTGCCATCAAGGCGGGAGCCGCTTCGGGCACAGATACGCAGTATTTT
15 | TRBD2 | NA | TRBJ2-3 | TRBV2 | CASQGGGRGRDTQYF | TGTGCCTCCCAAGGGGGCGGGAGGGGGAGAGATACGCAGTATTTT
13 | NA | NA | TRBJ2-7 | TRBV7-2 | CASSLVGAYEQYF | TGTGCCAGCAGCTTAGTGGGGGCCTACGAGCAGTACTTC
15 | NA | NA | TRBJ2-2 | TRBV5-8 | CASTSERPNTGELFF | TGTGCCAGCACCTCAGAAAGGCCGAACACCGGGGAGCTGTTTTTT
17 | NA | NA | TRBJ2-3 | TRBV28 | CASSFVFGGSSTDTQYF | TGTGCCAGCAGTTTCGTTTTCGGAGGTTCTAGCACAGATACGCAGTATTTT
14 | NA | NA | TRBJ1-2 | TRBV5-4 | CASSSGGRGAGYTF | TGTGCCAGCAGCTCAGGAGGCAGGGGAGCTGGCTACACCTTC
17 | TRBD2 | NA | TRBJ2-1 | TRBV9 | CASSAFGSASGYNEQFF | TGTGCCAGCAGCGCATTTGGGTCGGCTAGCGGATACAATGAGCAGTTCTTC
11 | NA | once | TRBJ1-2 | TRBV20-1 | CSATPGNGYTF | TGCAGTGCTACCCCCGGGAATGGCTACACCTTC
15 | NA | once | TRBJ1-1 | TRBV28 | CASSLIGQRDTEAFF | TGTGCCAGCAGTTTAATTGGGCAGAGGGACACTGAAGCTTTCTTT
14 | NA | NA | TRBJ1-5 | TRBV19 | CASSRGGALQPQHF | TGTGCCAGTAGTCGTGGGGGCGCGTTGCAGCCCCAGCATTTT
16 | NA | NA | TRBJ1-4 | TRBV5-6 | CASSLVQPGQNEKLFF | TGTGCCAGCAGCTTGGTCCAACCCGGACAGAATGAAAAACTGTTTTTT
13 | NA | NA | TRBJ1-5 | TRBV12-3/TRBV12-4 | CASSGTYNQPQHF | TGTGCCAGCAGTGGGACCTACAATCAGCCCCAGCATTTT
12 | NA | NA | TRBJ2-5 | TRBV3-1/TRBV3-2 | CASSQDRETQYF | TGTGCCAGCAGCCAAGATAGGGAGACCCAGTACTTC
13 | NA | NA | TRBJ1-4 | TRBV2 | CASGGGRNEKLFF | TGTGCCAGCGGGGGAGGGCGAAATGAAAAACTGTTTTTT
17 | TRBD2 | once | TRBJ2-5 | TRBV27 | CASSGTSGREWLETQYF | TGTGCCAGCAGTGGGACTAGCGGGAGGGAGTGGTTGGAGACCCAGTACTTC
18 | NA | NA | TRBJ2-6 | TRBV15 | CATSRVDSSSSGANVLTF | TGTGCCACCAGCAGAGTCGACAGCTCTAGCTCTGGGGCCAACGTCCTGACTTTC
14 | TRBD1 | NA | TRBJ2-7 | TRBV6-5 | CASKGTGGVYEQYF | TGTGCCAGTAAAGGGACAGGGGGCGTTTACGAGCAGTACTTC
14 | TRBD1 | few | TRBJ1-6 | TRBV2 | CASRTGTGSSPLHF | TGTGCCAGCAGAACCGGGACAGGGAGTTCACCCCTCCACTTT
15 | TRBD2 | NA | TRBJ2-7 | TRBV11-2 | CASSFLLAGVGEQYF | TGTGCCAGCAGCTTTTTACTGGCGGGAGTCGGGGAGCAGTACTTC
15 | NA | NA | TRBJ1-2 | TRBV6-5 | CASSFGGVDPDGYTF | TGTGCCAGCTCTTTTGGGGGAGTCGACCCAGATGGCTACACCTTC
17 | NA | few | TRBJ2-3 | TRBV7-9 | CASSSPITPTRTDTQYF | TGTGCCAGCAGCTCCCCAATTACACCGACACGCACAGATACGCAGTATTTT
17 | NA | NA | TRBJ1-5 | TRBV6-2/TRBV6-3 | CASSYSKAGTSNQPQHF | TGTGCCAGCAGTTACTCGAAGGCAGGGACTAGCAATCAGCCCCAGCATTTT
15 | NA | once | TRBJ1-4 | TRBV28 | CASSLFADLEEKLFF | TGTGCCAGCAGTTTATTCGCCGACCTAGAGGAAAAACTGTTTTTT
15 | NA | NA | TRBJ1-5 | TRBV6-5 | CASSRGASRNQPQHF | TGTGCCAGCAGCCGAGGTGCATCCCGCAATCAGCCCCAGCATTTT
17 | TRBD1 | NA | TRBJ1-2 | TRBV4-1 | CASSQDGTGGGSYGYTF | TGCGCCAGCAGCCAAGATGGAACAGGGGGCGGAAGCTATGGCTACACCTTC
13 | TRBD1 | NA | TRBJ2-7 | TRBV29-1 | CSVVTSGTGEQYF | TGCAGCGTCGTAACCTCCGGGACAGGCGAGCAGTACTTC
15 | TRBD1 | NA | TRBJ2-3 | TRBV18 | CASSDPGQRTDTQYF | TGTGCCAGCTCGGACCCGGGACAGCGCACAGATACGCAGTATTTT
12 | NA | NA | TRBJ2-3 | TRBV5-1 | CASSPGTDTQYF | TGCGCCAGCAGCCCGGGCACAGATACGCAGTATTTT
11 | NA | NA | TRBJ1-1 | TRBV29-1 | CSGWLNTEAFF | TGCAGCGGCTGGTTGAACACTGAAGCTTTCTTT
18 | TRBD2 | NA | TRBJ2-5 | TRBV4-2 | CASSQELLAGALQETQYF | TGTGCCAGCAGCCAAGAATTGCTAGCGGGAGCCCTCCAAGAGACCCAGTACTTC
13 | TRBD1 | NA | TRBJ2-4 | TRBV19 | CASGGQGTDIQYF | TGTGCCAGTGGGGGACAGGGTACTGACATTCAGTACTTC
14 | TRBD1 | NA | TRBJ2-5 | TRBV5-1 | CASSLTGEKETQYF | TGCGCCAGCAGCTTAACAGGGGAGAAAGAGACCCAGTACTTC
16 | NA | NA | TRBJ2-6 | TRBV9 | CASSVGGESGANVLTF | TGTGCCAGCAGCGTAGGTGGGGAGTCTGGGGCCAACGTCCTGACTTTC
18 | NA | NA | TRBJ1-2 | TRBV3-1/TRBV3-2 | CASSQDLFQPRGLGGYTF | TGTGCCAGCAGCCAAGATCTTTTTCAGCCCAGAGGCCTTGGGGGCTACACCTTC
16 | NA | NA | TRBJ1-2 | TRBV5-4 | CASSPPGRRSNYGYTF | TGTGCCAGCAGCCCACCGGGCAGGCGTTCTAACTATGGCTACACCTTC
15 | NA | NA | TRBJ1-5 | TRBV19 | CASSMMGVSNQPQHF | TGTGCCAGTAGTATGATGGGTGTGAGCAATCAGCCCCAGCATTTT
13 | NA | NA | TRBJ1-1 | TRBV6-1 | CASSEAWTEEAFF | TGTGCCAGCAGTGAAGCGTGGACAGAAGAAGCTTTCTTT
15 | NA | NA | TRBJ2-6 | TRBV7-9 | CASSRDSFGANVLTF | TGTGCCAGCAGCCGAGACAGTTTTGGGGCCAACGTCCTGACTTTC
15 | NA | NA | TRBJ1-1 | TRBV6-4 | CASTLSAVARTEAFF | TGTGCCAGCACCTTATCCGCCGTGGCTCGCACTGAAGCTTTCTTT
15 | NA | NA | TRBJ1-3 | TRBV24-1 | CATSDDAYGGNTIYF | TGTGCCACCAGTGACGACGCCTACGGGGGAAACACCATATATTTT
14 | NA | NA | TRBJ1-5 | TRBV19 | CASSIRGGAQPQHF | TGTGCCAGTAGTATTAGGGGGGGGGCTCAGCCCCAGCATTTT
16 | NA | NA | TRBJ2-5 | TRBV5-8 | CASSVVRGPAVETQYF | TGTGCCAGCAGCGTCGTAAGGGGCCCGGCGGTAGAGACCCAGTACTTC
15 | NA | NA | TRBJ2-7 | TRBV7-9 | CASSHGESIPYEQYF | TGTGCCAGCAGCCACGGGGAGTCCATCCCCTACGAGCAGTACTTC
15 | NA | NA | TRBJ1-5 | TRBV28 | CASSLWGNSNQPQHF | TGTGCCAGCAGTTTATGGGGGAATAGCAATCAGCCCCAGCATTTT
15 | TRBD1 | few | TRBJ1-1 | TRBV9 | CASSVSSGTVYGAFF | TGTGCCAGCAGCGTATCAAGCGGGACAGTATATGGAGCTTTCTTT
13 | NA | NA | TRBJ1-1 | TRBV24-1 | CATSDIGNTEAFF | TGTGCCACCAGTGACATAGGGAACACTGAAGCTTTCTTT
14 | TRBD2 | NA | TRBJ2-2 | TRBV24-1 | CATTEAGNTGELFF | TGTGCCACCACCGAAGCGGGAAACACCGGGGAGCTGTTTTTT
15 | NA | NA | TRBJ1-2 | TRBV4-1 | CASSQMGPSNDGYTF | TGCGCCAGCAGCCAAATGGGCCCTTCCAATGATGGCTACACCTTC
12 | NA | NA | TRBJ2-2 | TRBV7-8 | CASRPFSGELFF | TGTGCCAGCCGCCCCTTTTCCGGGGAGCTGTTTTTT